This TCR beta chain was found in a study of CD4 T cells in relation to SARS-CoV-2 and coronaviruses. Overall study context: ViraFEST: roughly ten-day antigen culture of PBMCs, then TCR beta CDR3 sequencing. No peptide or an HIV-1 Nef peptide pool served as negative control.

To note about this clone: Its specificity is unknown.

CDR1 is SGHRS, CDR2 YFSETQ, per germline. V trimming: 0 bases; J trimming: 3 bases; junction bases outside the gene matches: 9. This CDR3 is 19 amino acids long. CD4+ T cells from unexposed donors were obtained before the COVID-19 pandemic (2011-2018). CD4+ T cells were isolated from the cells after around 10 days of culture. Each well had two million PBMCs in approximately 5% human AB serum with IL-2. Clones were read by immunoSEQ multiplex PCR, and TCRdb kept only the in-frame ones, dropping some. The data contain tens of thousands of clones, around 78% of them seen just once; the ten biggest clones take up approximately 16%.

The chain carries TRBV5-1 and TRBJ2-6; 10 positions match TRBD1. The sample comprised CD4+ T cells from PBMCs, cultured in vitro. This TCR was sampled from a human donor in good health. CDR3 nucleotides: TGCGCCAGCAGCTTGGTGAACCGGGACAGGGGTTATGGGGCCAACGTCCTGACTTTC. The encoded protein is CASSLVNRDRGYGANVLTF.